What follows are 10 T cell receptor beta chains derived from one specimen sequenced in a study of response to subunit inactivated influenza vaccine. TCRdb processed the RT-PCR reads anew with MiXCR; each CDR3 protein has one entry. Of a few hundred thousand distinct CDR3 sequences listed, around 11% are singletons. These data also formed part of another study, on T cells expressing NK-cell markers. As that study records: Synthesis of TCR beta cDNA relied on 5'RACE template switching carrying UMIs.

Material: PBMCs from blood, obtained on the day of vaccination. Every receptor here comes from a man aged 45-60 years who received an inactivated influenza vaccine.

This clonotype turned up a few times. The chain has TRBV29-1 and TRBJ2-1, with D possibly being TRBD1 (5 bases). Between the trimmed V and J ends, which lost 7 bases and 0 bases, there was a span of 13 bases. Germline V gene lookup returns CDR1 SQVTM and CDR2 ANQGSEA. CDR3 size: 14 residues. CDR3 in amino acids: CSASDRSSYNEQFF. The DNA for the CDR3 is TGCAGCGCCAGCGACAGAAGCTCCTACAATGAGCAGTTCTTC.

At least ten counts were recorded for this clonotype. V gene TRBV29-1 combines with J gene TRBJ2-7; D not certain. Germline CDR1 and CDR2: SQVTM and ANQGSEA. V shed 3 bases and J shed 2 bases, with 11 bases lying between them. The CDR3 contains 13 residues. The CDR3 nucleotides are TGCAGCGTTGAGTCCCCGGATACCTACGAGCAGTACTTC. Its protein is CSVESPDTYEQYF.

This clonotype was detected many times. V is TRBV5-6 and J is TRBJ1-2; D might be TRBD1 (5 bases). V lost 3 bases and J 0 bases, leaving 12 bases between the germline ends. CDR1 SGHDT and CDR2 YYEEEE come from the germline V gene. There are 15 residues in the CDR3. The CDR3 region is CASSSAGGPNYGYTF. The CDR3, as DNA: TGTGCCAGCAGCTCGGCGGGGGGACCTAACTATGGCTACACCTTC.

The chain uses TRBV10-3 and TRBJ2-3; maybe TRBD1 (5 bases). Germline CDR1 is ENHRY and CDR2 is SYGVKD. Trimming took 4 bases from V and 2 from J, leaving 13 bases between them. The CDR3 sequence is 15 residues long. CDR3 in amino acids: CAISVKGAHTDTQYF. CDR3 sequence (DNA): TGTGCCATCAGTGTTAAAGGGGCCCACACAGATACGCAGTATTTT.

The chain joins TRBV7-9 to TRBJ1-1, with 12 bases matching TRBD1. Germline CDR1 is SEHNR and CDR2 is FQNEAQ (reference sequence). The CDR3 has 15 amino acids. V gave up 6 bases and J gave up 2 bases; unmatched junction bases: 4. The CDR3 coding sequence is TGTGCCAGCAGGTCCGGGACAGGGGGCAACACTGAAGCTTTCTTT. Its protein product is CASRSGTGGNTEAFF.

This clonotype was observed at least ten times. The chain links TRBV9 to TRBJ2-2, with 8 bases that match TRBD1. From germline, CDR1 is SGDLS and CDR2 YYNGEE. The CDR3 sequence is 14 residues long. After removal of 9 bases from V and 0 bases from J, the junction contained 4 bases not matched to a gene. CDR3 DNA sequence: TGTGCCACTACAGGGGGTGCGAACACCGGGGAGCTGTTTTTT. Amino acid sequence: CATTGGANTGELFF. Together with reference TRBV9 and TRBJ2-2, the CDR3 gives the full variable domain: DSGVTQTPKHLITATGQRVTLRCSPRSGDLSVYWYQQSLDQGLQFLIQYYNGEERAKGNILERFSAQQFPDLHSELNLSSLELGDSALYFCATTGGANTGELFFGEGSRLTVL.

The chain couples TRBV4-2 to TRBJ2-5; no reliable D call. CDR3 length: 15 amino acids. Germline CDR1 LGHNA, CDR2 YNFKEQ. V was clipped by 0 bases and J by 5 bases, with 13 bases between them. The DNA for the CDR3 is TGTGCCAGCAGCCAAGACCGAAGAGGTTCCGAGACCCAGTACTTC. Its translation: CASSQDRRGSETQYF.

The table lists this clonotype with a few counts. V gene TRBV6-4 combines with J gene TRBJ2-5, with 10 bases aligning to TRBD2. CDR1 is MRHNA, CDR2 SNTAGT, per germline. The CDR3 consists of 17 residues. Trimming removed 1 base from V and 3 bases from J; junction bases left unmatched: 8. CDR3: CASSDFEQRGGKETQYF. The DNA of the CDR3 is TGTGCCAGCAGTGACTTTGAGCAGCGGGGGGGAAAAGAGACCCAGTACTTC.

The table lists this clonotype with a few counts. In DNA, the CDR3 is TGTGCCAGCAGCGTAGAAGAATCTATTTGGGTTGGAGATACGCAGTATTTT. Its protein product is CASSVEESIWVGDTQYF. The J gene is TRBJ2-3, the V gene TRBV9; D uncertain. Germline CDR1 SGDLS, CDR2 YYNGEE. The CDR3 runs 17 residues. V lost 0 bases to trimming and J lost 5 bases, with 19 bases between them.

This clonotype was picked up a small number of times. A junction boundary mismatches the germline segment, possibly from a read error. V gene TRBV5-6 combines with J gene TRBJ1-4; D not resolved. Germline V lookup: CDR1 SGHDT, CDR2 YYEEEE. CDR3 length: 13 amino acids. The CDR3 DNA reads TGTGCCAGCAGCATCACCGGAGGAGAAAGACTGTTTTTT. It codes for CASSITGGERLFF.